The clone carrying this T cell receptor (beta chain) was detected a few times. The data were taken from a study of blood T cell repertoires in COVID-19. Study-wide background: Specimens from acute and convalescent COVID-19 originated in the United States, Italy and Spain. T cells, B-cell-depleted T cells, or PBMCs supplied cDNA or gDNA.

Original processing notes: Amplification of reference gene primers was used by the study to estimate nucleated cell counts. Sequenced by immunoSEQ multiplex PCR; TCRdb stores in-frame clones only, minus some. That table furnishes V, J and clone size, whereas the DNA furnished D and trimming. The sample has hundreds of thousands of clones; 85% are singletons. The V gene's germline CDR1 is SNHLY and CDR2 FYNNEI. The CDR3 has 15 residues. Trimming cost V 6 bases and J 4 bases, with 15 bases left between them. The rearrangement joins TRBV2 to TRBJ2-2; possibly TRBD1 for D (5 bases). Sequencing used peripheral blood. The origin of this receptor is a human donor in a cohort sampled during active COVID-19. CDR3 DNA: TGTGCCAGCAGCCTTACAGGTACTGGCACCGGGGAGCTGTTTTTT. Residues: CASSLTGTGTGELFF.